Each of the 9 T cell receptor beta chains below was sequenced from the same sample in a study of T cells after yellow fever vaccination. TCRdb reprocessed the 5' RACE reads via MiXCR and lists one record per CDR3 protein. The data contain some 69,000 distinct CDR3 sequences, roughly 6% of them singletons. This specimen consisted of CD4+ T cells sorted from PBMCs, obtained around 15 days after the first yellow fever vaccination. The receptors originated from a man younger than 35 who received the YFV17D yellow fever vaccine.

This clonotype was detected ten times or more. The CDR3 DNA sequence: TGCAGTGCTAGAGATGTTGCTGGGGGTACGCAGTATTTT. Translation gives CSARDVAGGTQYF. The chain employs TRBV20-1 and TRBJ2-3, with D perhaps assigned TRBD1 or TRBD2 (5 bases each). CDR1 DFQATT and CDR2 SNEGSKA come from the germline V gene (reference sequence). CDR3 size: 13 residues. Trimming left V 0 bases short and J 8 bases short, with 12 bases between.

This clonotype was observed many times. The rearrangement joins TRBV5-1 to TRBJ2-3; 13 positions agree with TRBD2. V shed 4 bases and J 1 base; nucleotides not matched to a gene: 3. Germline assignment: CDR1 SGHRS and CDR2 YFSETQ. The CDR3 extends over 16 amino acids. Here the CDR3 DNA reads TGCGCCAGCAGCGGAGGGACTAGCGGGGGCACAGATACGCAGTATTTT. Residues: CASSGGTSGGTDTQYF.

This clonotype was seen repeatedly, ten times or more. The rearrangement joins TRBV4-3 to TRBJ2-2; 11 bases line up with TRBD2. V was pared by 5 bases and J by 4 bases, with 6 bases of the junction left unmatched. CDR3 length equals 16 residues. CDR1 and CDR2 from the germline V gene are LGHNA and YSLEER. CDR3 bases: TGCGCCAGCAGCTATATAGCGGGGGGGCCCACCGGGGAGCTGTTTTTT. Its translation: CASSYIAGGPTGELFF.

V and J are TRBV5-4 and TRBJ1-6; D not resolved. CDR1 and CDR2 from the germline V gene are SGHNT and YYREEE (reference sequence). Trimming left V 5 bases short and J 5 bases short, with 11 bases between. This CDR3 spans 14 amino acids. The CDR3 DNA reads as TGTGCCAGCAGGAGGGCCCGCGATAATTCACCCCTCCACTTT. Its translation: CASRRARDNSPLHF.

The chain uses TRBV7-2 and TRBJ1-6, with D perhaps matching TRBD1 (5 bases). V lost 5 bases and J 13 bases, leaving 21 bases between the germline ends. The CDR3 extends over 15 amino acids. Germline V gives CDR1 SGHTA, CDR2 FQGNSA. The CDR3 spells CASSTAGGTLVPLHF. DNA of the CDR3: TGTGCCAGCAGCACCGCCGGGGGGACCCTCGTCCCCCTCCACTTT.

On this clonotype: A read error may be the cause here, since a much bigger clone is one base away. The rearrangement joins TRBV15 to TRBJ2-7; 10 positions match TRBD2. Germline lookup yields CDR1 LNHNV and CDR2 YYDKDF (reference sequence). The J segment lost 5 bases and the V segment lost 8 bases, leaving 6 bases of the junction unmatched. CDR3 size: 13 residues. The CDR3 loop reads CATGTGLANEQYF. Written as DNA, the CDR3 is TGTGCCACCGGCACGGGACTAGCGAACGAGCAGTACTTC.

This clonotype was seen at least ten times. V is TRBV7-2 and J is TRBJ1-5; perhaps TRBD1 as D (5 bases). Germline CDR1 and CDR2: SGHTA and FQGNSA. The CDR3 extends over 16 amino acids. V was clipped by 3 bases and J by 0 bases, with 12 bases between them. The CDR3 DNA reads TGTGCCAGCAGCTTCACAGGATTAGATAGCAATCAGCCCCAGCATTTT. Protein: CASSFTGLDSNQPQHF.

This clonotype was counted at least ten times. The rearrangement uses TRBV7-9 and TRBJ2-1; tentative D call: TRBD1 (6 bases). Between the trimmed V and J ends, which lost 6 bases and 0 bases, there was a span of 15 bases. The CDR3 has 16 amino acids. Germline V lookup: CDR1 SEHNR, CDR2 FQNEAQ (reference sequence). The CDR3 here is CASSHRPDSSYNEQFF. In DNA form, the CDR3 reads TGTGCCAGCAGTCACAGACCGGACAGCTCCTACAATGAGCAGTTCTTC.

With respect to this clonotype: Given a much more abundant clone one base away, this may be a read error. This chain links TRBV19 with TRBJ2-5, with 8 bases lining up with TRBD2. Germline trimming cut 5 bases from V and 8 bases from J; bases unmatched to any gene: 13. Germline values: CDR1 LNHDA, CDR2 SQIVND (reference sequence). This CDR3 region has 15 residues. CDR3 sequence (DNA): TGTGCCAGTAGTGGCGGGGGGTATCCCCTAGATACCCAGTACTTC. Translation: CASSGGGYPLDTQYF.